The source of this T cell receptor (beta chain) is a study of CD8 T cells in ankylosing spondylitis. Findings and limits, study-wide: Reported data indicate significant enrichment of disease-linked clones within matched ankylosing spondylitis synovial fluid. The study identified a TCR beta motif of under ten highly homologous variants that appeared characteristic of ankylosing spondylitis blood.

TCRdb passed the 5' RACE reads through MiXCR, listing each CDR3 protein once. The sample has 670,000 or so distinct CDR3 sequences; 15% to 20% are singletons. Germline V gene data show CDR1 as MNHEY and CDR2 as SMNVEV (reference sequence). V lost 0 bases and J lost 4, with 14 bases in between. The CDR3 has 16 amino acids. Comments on this clonotype: The antigen remains undetermined.

Specimen: blood, either unsorted or a sorted T cell fraction (not recorded which). This sequence was found in a male donor with ankylosing spondylitis. This chain joins TRBV27 and TRBJ2-3; no clear D. The CDR3 here is CASSLSPYAAPDTQYF. The CDR3 coding sequence is TGTGCCAGCAGTTTATCTCCCTATGCAGCCCCAGATACGCAGTATTTT.